The 14 T cell receptor beta chains below all came from one sample that was sequenced in a study of T cells after yellow fever vaccination (dated by TCRdb to about 2019). The protocol used for the library was 5' RACE. Sequencing took place on an Illumina HiSeq 2500. TCRdb trimmed the raw reads at Q25, called clones with MiXCR and kept productive beta chains. Records with the same CDR3 protein are collapsed into one entry carrying the most frequent genes and DNA. The sample yields around 610,000 distinct CDR3 sequences; roughly 12% were counted once. The ten largest make up about 14% of the sample. The sample's treatment or condition label, decoded: live attenuated yellow fever vaccine strain. Material: PBMCs, obtained on the day of the yellow fever booster vaccination. Receptors were obtained from a man aged 25-45 years who received the YFV17D yellow fever vaccine.

CDR3 bases: TGTGCCAGCAGCCTCCGTAGCGGTAAGGAGCAGTTCTTC. Its translation is CASSLRSGKEQFF. This chain joins TRBV7-2 and TRBJ2-1; D possibly corresponds to TRBD2 (6 bases). V was shortened by 5 bases and J by 10 bases, with 15 bases between the two germline ends. The CDR3 is made up of 13 amino acids. Looked up from germline, CDR1 is SGHTA and CDR2 is FQGNSA.

This chain links TRBV12-3 or TRBV12-4 with TRBJ2-3; D ambiguous. This CDR3 comprises 14 residues. Trimming shortened V by 6 bases and J by 4 bases, and 14 bases separated the two germline ends. CDR3 nucleotides: TGTGCCAGCAGCTCCCCCCTGAGCCCAGATACGCAGTATTTT. Its translation: CASSSPLSPDTQYF.

This clonotype came up a few times. The chain recombines TRBV14 with TRBJ1-1, with D possibly matching TRBD1 (6 bases). CDR1 and CDR2 from the germline V gene are SGHDN and FVKESK. V gave up 1 base and J gave up 6 bases, with 12 bases separating them. The CDR3 spans 14 residues. This CDR3 reads CASSQVGARAEAFF. The CDR3 coding sequence is TGTGCCAGCAGCCAAGTGGGGGCGCGGGCTGAAGCTTTCTTT. The variable domain in full, with the rest retrieved from reference TRBV14 and TRBJ1-1, is EAGVTQFPSHSVIEKGQTVTLRCDPISGHDNLYWYRRVMGKEIKFLLHFVKESKQDESGMPNNRFLAERTGGTYSTLKVQPAELEDSGVYFCASSQVGARAEAFFGQGTRLTVV.

V gene TRBV29-1 combines with J gene TRBJ2-7; TRBD2 aligns across 12 bases. V lost 6 bases to trimming and J lost 6 bases; unmatched junction nucleotides: 21. Germline V lookup: CDR1 SQVTM, CDR2 ANQGSEA. This CDR3 has 18 residues. The CDR3 DNA reads as TGCAGCGTCCCAAATAAGGGACTAGCGGGCCACCCCCTTTGCGAGCAGTACTTC. It specifies CSVPNKGLAGHPLCEQYF.

The V call is TRBV5-1, the J call TRBJ2-2; a weak D match, TRBD1 (5 bases). The V end was cut by 4 bases, the J end by 4 bases, with 8 bases between. Germline CDR1 reads SGHRS; CDR2 reads YFSETQ. The CDR3 runs to 13 residues. The CDR3 coding sequence is TGCGCCAGCAGCCCAGGGTCCACCGGGGAGCTGTTTTTT. Translation gives CASSPGSTGELFF.

In its sample, this clonotype was seen a few times. This chain links TRBV21-1 with TRBJ2-7; the table assigns TRBD1, which was not confirmed against the DNA. TRBV21-1 corresponds to a pseudogene. This CDR3 is 14 amino acids long. CDR3 region: CASSSPRGFKLLYF. The CDR3 nucleotides read TGTGCCAGCAGCTCCCCTCGGGGATTTAAATTGCTGTACTTC.

V gene TRBV20-1 combines with J gene TRBJ2-1; D ambiguous. The CDR3 consists of 12 residues. Germline CDR1 is DFQATT and CDR2 is SNEGSKA (reference sequence). The V gene lost 3 bases and the J gene lost 7 bases, with 10 bases spanning the gap. The CDR3: CSASPTANEQFF. CDR3 DNA: TGCAGTGCTAGTCCGACGGCAAATGAGCAGTTCTTC.

This clonotype was counted a few times. This sequence joins TRBV20-1 and TRBJ2-4; the D is unclear. This CDR3 spans 13 amino acids. The V end lost 3 bases, the J end lost 1 base, and 7 bases lay between the germline ends. Germline V CDR1 and CDR2: DFQATT, SNEGSKA (reference sequence). Here the CDR3 DNA reads TGCAGTGCTAGGTCCCCGGCCAAAAACATTCAGTACTTC. Translating it yields CSARSPAKNIQYF.

There are a few counts of this clonotype. The V and J genes are TRBV7-9 and TRBJ1-1, with D perhaps TRBD1 (5 bases). Between the trimmed V and J ends, which lost 1 base and 4 bases, there was a span of 10 bases. Germline CDR1 and CDR2: SEHNR and FQNEAQ (reference sequence). The CDR3 sequence is 14 residues long. In nucleotides, the CDR3 is TGTGCCAGCAGCTTAGTAGGGGCCACCACTGAAGCTTTCTTT. This gives the protein CASSLVGATTEAFF.

The chain has TRBV29-1 and TRBJ2-7, with a weak D call TRBD1 (6 bases). Trimming pared 4 bases from V and 3 bases from J, leaving 13 bases between. CDR1 is SQVTM, CDR2 ANQGSEA, per germline. CDR3 length: 13 amino acids. CDR3: CSVVTGIVYEQYF. The CDR3 nucleotides read TGCAGCGTTGTAACAGGGATCGTCTACGAGCAGTACTTC.

This clonotype occurred a few times. V is TRBV5-6 and J is TRBJ2-3, with D maybe TRBD2 (6 bases). The V gene lost 4 bases and the J gene lost 11 bases, with 17 bases spanning the gap. CDR1 and CDR2 (germline): SGHDT, YYEEEE. The CDR3 length is 13 residues. This CDR3 reads CASSPGTEGGQYF. CDR3 DNA sequence: TGTGCCAGCAGCCCAGGGACTGAGGGAGGGCAGTATTTT.

This clonotype was seen repeatedly, ten times or more. The rearrangement links TRBV20-1 to TRBJ1-4; 8 nucleotides match TRBD1. Trimming took 4 bases from V and 0 from J; bases not matched to a gene: 7. The germline V gene has CDR1 DFQATT and CDR2 SNEGSKA (reference sequence). The CDR3 covers 16 residues. The CDR3 DNA is TGCAGTGCTATATCCGGGACAGGAGCAACTAATGAAAAACTGTTTTTT. It codes for CSAISGTGATNEKLFF.

V and J are TRBV9 and TRBJ1-3; D call uncertain. V lost 0 bases and J 4 bases, leaving 2 bases between the germline ends. Germline assignment: CDR1 SGDLS and CDR2 YYNGEE. This CDR3 contains 12 residues. This CDR3 reads CASSVGGNTIYF. CDR3 DNA sequence: TGTGCCAGCAGCGTAGGAGGAAACACCATATATTTT.

This clonotype occurred a few times. The chain employs TRBV5-1 and TRBJ2-1, with D perhaps TRBD1 (6 bases). Germline CDR1 SGHRS, CDR2 YFSETQ. The CDR3 is 15 amino acids. Trimming cost V 3 bases and J 2 bases, with 12 bases left between them. The CDR3 nucleotides are TGCGCCAGCAGCTCCCACGGGGACACCTACAATGAGCAGTTCTTC. Translating it yields CASSSHGDTYNEQFF.